One sample yielded the 17 T cell receptor beta chains listed below, sequenced in a study of a mutant IDH1 vaccine in newly diagnosed glioma (dated by TCRdb to the early 2020s). These receptors lack a known antigen. The time point label for this specimen denotes: week 5, during vaccination. Each vaccine dose was 300 ug of a 20-mer mutant IDH1 peptide in Montanide, given subcutaneously with topical imiquimod. The library was generated by the immunoSEQ multiplex PCR assay. Sourced from immuneACCESS, this table was stored by TCRdb with only in-frame sequences that have V and J called. A share of the clones is absent; for the studies checked, an unresolved V gene accounts for under half, and the remainder has no known explanation. The sample table shows 40,000 or so clones, and 70% to 90% are seen once. Around 1.7% of the sample is taken by the ten largest. Sequenced material: PBMCs, taken from a glioma patient whose treatment included an IDH1 peptide vaccine. The origin of the receptors is a middle-aged man with glioma.

V usage is TRBV11-3 and J usage is TRBJ2-7; possible D gene TRBD1, 5 bases. CDR1 is SGHNT, CDR2 YENEEA, per germline. Deletions cut 3 bases from V and 8 bases from J, with 11 bases between. This CDR3 region has 12 residues. The CDR3 DNA follows: TGTGCCAGCAGCTTCCAGGGTGGGAAGCAGTACTTC. It specifies CASSFQGGKQYF.

The chain is built from TRBV9 and TRBJ2-3, with D perhaps matching TRBD2 (6 bases). The CDR3 length is 17 residues. V was pared by 2 bases and J by 3 bases, with 19 bases between. CDR1 and CDR2 (germline): SGDLS, YYNGEE. The CDR3 DNA reads as TGTGCCAGCAGCGTTGGATCTGGTGCGGGATCAACAGATACGCAGTATTTT. It is translated as CASSVGSGAGSTDTQYF.

This clone was observed once. V gene TRBV11-1 combines with J gene TRBJ2-5, with D perhaps matching TRBD2 (5 bases). CDR1 and CDR2 (germline): SGHAT, FQDESV (reference sequence). Trimming took 5 bases from V and 6 from J, leaving 16 bases between them. The CDR3 loop spans 14 amino acids. This CDR3 reads CASSPQRAGKTQYF. CDR3 DNA: TGTGCCAGCAGCCCGCAGAGGGCCGGAAAGACCCAGTACTTC. Complete variable domain (other parts from reference TRBV11-1 and TRBJ2-5): EAEVAQSPRYKITEKSQAVAFWCDPISGHATLYWYRQILGQGPELLVQFQDESVVDDSQLPKDRFSAERLKGVDSTLKIQPAELGDSAMYLCASSPQRAGKTQYFGPGTRLLVL.

This chain uses TRBV7-9 with TRBJ1-1; 8 bases line up with TRBD1. The CDR3 has 12 residues. The germline gives CDR1 SEHNR, CDR2 FQNEAQ (reference sequence). The junction had 0 bases not matched to a gene; V was cut back by 5 bases and J by 4 bases. The CDR3: CASSQGATEAFF. DNA for the CDR3: TGTGCCAGCAGCCAGGGGGCCACTGAAGCTTTCTTT.

V and J are TRBV29-1 and TRBJ2-1; D may correspond to TRBD1 or TRBD2 (5 bases each). V gave up 4 bases and J gave up 4 bases, with 14 bases separating them. Germline V lookup: CDR1 SQVTM, CDR2 ANQGSEA. The length of the CDR3 is 14 residues. Here the CDR3 reads CSVVGYGGYNEQFF. CDR3 coding DNA: TGCAGCGTTGTGGGGTATGGGGGTTACAATGAGCAGTTCTTC.

The chain links TRBV12-5 to TRBJ2-5; D unresolved. From germline, CDR1 is LGHNT and CDR2 FRNRAP. The V end lost 4 bases, the J end lost 1 base, and 4 bases lay between the germline ends. The CDR3 spans 12 residues. CDR3 sequence (DNA): TGTGCTAGTGGTTCCTTCCAAGAGACCCAGTACTTC. This encodes CASGSFQETQYF.

The rearrangement links TRBV4-1 to TRBJ2-3; D call uncertain. CDR3 size: 18 residues. Germline V gene lookup returns CDR1 MGHRA and CDR2 YSYEKL. Trimming took off 1 base at V and 4 bases at J, with 21 bases between the two ends. The CDR3 DNA reads as TGCGCCAGCAGCCAAGGCCCCCCCGGGTCCCTAATTCCAGATACGCAGTATTTT. It is translated as CASSQGPPGSLIPDTQYF.

The CDR3 reads CASSLPTSGRNEQFF. DNA for the CDR3: TGTGCCAGCAGCTTACCTACTAGCGGGAGAAATGAGCAGTTCTTC. The chain is built from TRBV7-2 and TRBJ2-1; TRBD2 matches at 11 bases. The CDR3 is 15 amino acids. V shed 2 bases and J 7 bases; nucleotides not matched to a gene: 4. CDR1 is SGHTA and CDR2 is FQGNSA in the germline V gene.

V and J are TRBV2 and TRBJ2-2, with D tentatively TRBD2 (6 bases). V lost 8 bases and J lost 5, with 12 bases in between. Germline V CDR1 and CDR2: SNHLY, FYNNEI. CDR3 length equals 13 residues. The CDR3 region has the DNA TGTGCCAGCCAGGGACTCCCGACCGGGGAGCTGTTTTTT. Amino acid sequence: CASQGLPTGELFF.

The chain couples TRBV7-6 to TRBJ2-2; 7 bases align to TRBD2. The ends lost 4 bases at V and 4 bases at J; junction bases unmatched: 6. This CDR3 has 15 residues. CDR1 and CDR2 (germline): SGHVS, FNYEAQ. The CDR3 bases are TGTGCCAGCAGCTCCTCGGGGGGTCTCACCGGGGAGCTGTTTTTT. It is translated as CASSSSGGLTGELFF. The whole variable domain, remainder taken from reference TRBV7-6 and TRBJ2-2, is GAGVSQSPRYKVTKRGQDVALRCDPISGHVSLYWYRQALGQGPEFLTYFNYEAQQDKSGLPNDRFSAERPEGSISTLTIQRTEQRDSAMYRCASSSSGGLTGELFFGEGSRLTVL.

This clone was counted a single time. V usage is TRBV2 and J usage is TRBJ1-2, with unresolved D. From germline, CDR1 is SNHLY and CDR2 FYNNEI. CDR3 length: 13 amino acids. Between the trimmed V and J ends, which lost 6 bases and 2 bases, there was a span of 10 bases. Here the CDR3 reads CASRRDTNYGYTF. In DNA, the CDR3 is TGTGCCAGCAGACGCGACACGAACTATGGCTACACCTTC.

The rearrangement uses TRBV19 and TRBJ1-1; D is unresolved. The germline V gene has CDR1 LNHDA and CDR2 SQIVND (reference sequence). Trimming left V 10 bases short and J 7 bases short, with 13 bases between. CDR3 length equals 11 residues. CDR3 sequence: CATKIRSEAFF. The CDR3 bases are TGTGCCACGAAGATCAGAAGTGAAGCTTTCTTT.

J is TRBJ2-7 and V is TRBV28; the D gene is possibly TRBD2 (5 bases). The CDR3 is made up of 13 amino acids. Germline CDR1 reads MDHEN; CDR2 reads SYDVKM. V shed 4 bases and J shed 3 bases, with 10 bases lying between them. The DNA of the CDR3 is TGTGCCAGCAGTTATACGGGAATCTACGAGCAGTACTTC. Encoded protein: CASSYTGIYEQYF.

The CDR3, as DNA: TGTGCCAGCAGCTTGCCGGGACAGGGGGCCTACGAGCAGTACTTC. Translation gives CASSLPGQGAYEQYF. The genes are TRBV5-4 and TRBJ2-7; TRBD1 agrees at 11 bases. From germline, CDR1 is SGHNT and CDR2 YYREEE (reference sequence). The trim removed 1 base at V and 2 bases at J, leaving 2 bases unmatched. There are 15 residues in the CDR3.

This chain uses TRBV7-6 with TRBJ2-7; D might be TRBD1 (6 bases). The V and J ends lost 5 bases and 2 bases respectively, with 13 bases between them. The germline gives CDR1 SGHVS, CDR2 FNYEAQ. This CDR3 has 14 amino acids. CDR3 sequence: CASSPTGQTYEQYF. As DNA, the CDR3 is TGTGCCAGCAGCCCAACCGGACAGACCTACGAGCAGTACTTC.

This clone is a singleton in its sample. This chain joins TRBV19 and TRBJ2-7; no clear D gene. Per germline, CDR1 LNHDA and CDR2 SQIVND (reference sequence). Trimming took off 6 bases at V and 4 bases at J, with 16 bases between the two ends. The CDR3 totals 14 residues. CDR3 residues: CASRTNPPRYEQYF. The CDR3 nucleotides are TGTGCCAGTAGGACAAATCCACCCCGATACGAGCAGTACTTC.

The V and J genes are TRBV18 and TRBJ2-4; 8 bases are shared with TRBD1. V lost 3 bases to trimming and J lost 4 bases; unmatched junction nucleotides: 11. The CDR3 is 17 residues long. CDR1 and CDR2 from the germline V gene are KGHSH and LQKENI. The CDR3 DNA sequence: TGTGCCAGCTCACCTCCTTTCAAGGGACAGGTGAAAAACATTCAGTACTTC. This sequence encodes CASSPPFKGQVKNIQYF.